This TCR beta chain was obtained from a study of CD8+ T cells in alopecia areata. Following RNA extraction, reverse transcription yielded cDNA that acted as the sequencing template. Data came from immunoSEQ multiplex PCR; TCRdb stores just in-frame clones and leaves some out. The table has approximately 280,000 clones, about three fifths seen once. Germline values: CDR1 SGHRS, CDR2 YFSETQ. The V gene lost 1 base and the J gene lost 0 bases, with 7 bases spanning the gap. This CDR3 has 14 residues. For this clone: In the same sample, other DNA sequences code for this CDR3.

Regarding treatment: oral pan-JAK inhibitor, 5-10 mg twice daily. The sequenced sample was CD4+ T cells sorted from blood, obtained at week 24, from a patient treated with tofacitinib. This chain joins TRBV5-1 and TRBJ1-1; tentative D call: TRBD1 (6 bases). The source of this sequence is a human donor with alopecia areata. CDR3 nucleotides: TGCGCCAGCAGCTTGACAGGGATGAACACTGAAGCTTTCTTT. The encoded protein is CASSLTGMNTEAFF. The full variable domain, with the rest looked up from reference TRBV5-1 and TRBJ1-1, is KAGVTQTPRYLIKTRGQQVTLSCSPISGHRSVSWYQQTPGQGLQFLFEYFSETQRNKGNFPGRFSGRQFSNSRSEMNVSTLELGDSALYLCASSLTGMNTEAFFGQGTRLTVV.